Each of the 25 T cell receptor beta chains below was sequenced from the same sample in a study of Tregs in tolerant kidney transplant recipients. Assay used: immunoSEQ multiplex PCR; TCRdb lists only in-frame clones, some missing. The repertoire holds more than 95,000 clones, with around 94% as singletons. The sample was CD4+ T cells from blood. These receptors were collected from a human donor in good health.

The gene calls are TRBV6-1 and TRBJ1-5, with D tentatively TRBD1 (6 bases). The CDR3 has 13 amino acids. CDR1 is MNHNS and CDR2 is SASEGT in the germline V gene. The V end lost 9 bases, the J end lost 2 bases, and 11 bases lay between the germline ends. CDR3 nucleotides: TGTGCCAGTGTACAGGGTCGCAATCAGCCCCAGCATTTT. The encoded protein is CASVQGRNQPQHF.

The V and J genes are TRBV5-4 and TRBJ2-1; perhaps TRBD1 as D (6 bases). The germline V gene has CDR1 SGHNT and CDR2 YYREEE (reference sequence). The CDR3 totals 16 residues. V lost 4 bases and J 7 bases, leaving 21 bases between the germline ends. CDR3 in DNA: TGTGCCAGCAGCCCGCTGGACAGTCTTTCGGTAAATGAGCAGTTCTTC. Amino acid sequence: CASSPLDSLSVNEQFF. Full variable domain (rest looked up from reference TRBV5-4 and TRBJ2-1): ETGVTQSPTHLIKTRGQQVTLRCSSQSGHNTVSWYQQALGQGPQFIFQYYREEENGRGNFPPRFSGLQFPNYSSELNVNALELDDSALYLCASSPLDSLSVNEQFFGPGTRLTVL.

This clone was observed a single time. V usage is TRBV19 and J usage is TRBJ1-1; D ambiguous. The CDR3 has 13 residues. V was clipped by 10 bases and J by 0 bases, with 12 bases between them. Per the germline V gene, CDR1 is LNHDA and CDR2 is SQIVND (reference sequence). The DNA of the CDR3 is TGTGCCACCGCATTCGGCCTGAACACTGAAGCTTTCTTT. The encoded protein is CATAFGLNTEAFF.

The chain is built from TRBV20-1 and TRBJ2-3; D is unresolved. The CDR3 loop spans 11 amino acids. Germline V lookup: CDR1 DFQATT, CDR2 SNEGSKA (reference sequence). Trimming removed 5 bases from V and 4 bases from J, with 7 bases in between. The CDR3 region has the DNA TGCAGTGCTCCAAAGGCAGATACGCAGTATTTT. This encodes CSAPKADTQYF.

The rearrangement uses TRBV29-1 and TRBJ1-1, with 7 bases lining up with TRBD1. The CDR3 length is 15 residues. Germline-derived CDR1 and CDR2 are SQVTM and ANQGSEA. With V trimmed by 1 base and J by 12 bases, 17 bases remained unmatched. CDR3 DNA sequence: TGCAGCGTTGAAGTCTTTCGACAGGGTCGAGGGATGCCTTTCTTT. This translates into CSVEVFRQGRGMPFF.

The gene calls are TRBV6-5 and TRBJ1-1; no firm D call. Germline V lookup: CDR1 MNHEY, CDR2 SVGAGI. Trimming cost V 0 bases and J 7 bases, with 9 bases left between them. CDR3 length: 13 residues. CDR3 bases: TGTGCCAGCAGTTACTCGAGAGGACTTGAAGCTTTCTTT. As protein: CASSYSRGLEAFF.

The chain couples TRBV2 to TRBJ2-7; the D gene could be TRBD1 or TRBD2 (5 bases each). The CDR3 covers 15 residues. The ends were cut back, 4 bases at V and 2 bases at J, with 15 bases in the middle. Germline assignment: CDR1 SNHLY and CDR2 FYNNEI. This CDR3 reads CASSGDLGPTYEQYF. CDR3 nucleotides: TGTGCCAGCAGTGGGGACCTGGGGCCGACCTACGAGCAGTACTTC.

The chain is built from TRBV27 and TRBJ1-5; D is unresolved. CDR1 is MNHEY and CDR2 is SMNVEV in the germline V gene (reference sequence). The CDR3 runs 17 residues. V dropped 5 bases and J dropped 2 bases, with 19 bases sitting between them. Here the CDR3 reads CASSPKRRLEGNQPQHF. The CDR3 nucleotides are TGTGCCAGCAGTCCCAAGCGTCGGCTAGAGGGCAATCAGCCCCAGCATTTT.

The gene calls are TRBV29-1 and TRBJ1-1, with D unclear. This CDR3 has 13 residues. Germline V gene lookup returns CDR1 SQVTM and CDR2 ANQGSEA. Deletions cut 5 bases from V and 1 base from J, with 11 bases between. The CDR3 loop is CSVSPGWNTEAFF. The CDR3 DNA reads TGCAGCGTTTCCCCAGGCTGGAACACTGAAGCTTTCTTT.

The chain combines TRBV4-2 with TRBJ2-2, with no clear D. The length of the CDR3 is 15 residues. Germline V gene data show CDR1 as LGHNA and CDR2 as YNFKEQ. Trimming took 0 bases from V and 4 from J, leaving 9 bases between them. CDR3 region: CASSQDGVRTGELFF. The CDR3 DNA sequence: TGTGCCAGCAGCCAAGATGGGGTTCGCACCGGGGAGCTGTTTTTT.

The rearrangement uses TRBV19 and TRBJ2-7, with TRBD2 identical over 9 bases. CDR3 length: 16 amino acids. Germline CDR1 and CDR2: LNHDA and SQIVND (reference sequence). The ends lost 3 bases at V and 5 bases at J; junction bases unmatched: 11. The CDR3 spells CASSMLGGTSYNEQYF. The CDR3 region has the DNA TGTGCCAGTAGTATGCTAGGGGGGACTAGCTATAACGAGCAGTACTTC.

This sequence joins TRBV27 and TRBJ2-1; maybe TRBD2 (7 bases). Germline V gene sequence: CDR1 MNHEY, CDR2 SMNVEV (reference sequence). V dropped 5 bases and J dropped 9 bases, with 26 bases sitting between them. The CDR3 loop spans 17 amino acids. The CDR3 coding sequence is TGTGCCAGCAGTGCCCGTTGGGGCGGGGGCCCCGGGGGTGAGCAGTTCTTC. Protein product: CASSARWGGGPGGEQFF.

This clone showed up just once. This rearrangement joins TRBV6-1 to TRBJ1-4, with D uncertain. The CDR3 has 17 residues. The V and J ends lost 1 base and 0 bases respectively, with 12 bases between them. Per the germline V gene, CDR1 is MNHNS and CDR2 is SASEGT. CDR3: CASSEGVRRTTNEKLFF. Here the CDR3 DNA reads TGTGCCAGCAGTGAAGGGGTCAGGAGAACAACTAATGAAAAACTGTTTTTT.

The genes are TRBV27 and TRBJ2-6, with TRBD1 identical over 8 bases. Germline CDR1 reads MNHEY; CDR2 reads SMNVEV (reference sequence). V dropped 5 bases and J dropped 0; count of bases not matched to a gene: 6. The CDR3 contains 17 residues. CDR3 protein: CASSRRDRTSGANVLTF. DNA for the CDR3: TGTGCCAGCAGTCGCCGGGACAGGACCTCTGGGGCCAACGTCCTGACTTTC.

This clone occurred once. The rearrangement joins TRBV11-2 to TRBJ2-7; TRBD1 is a possible D gene (5 bases). This CDR3 has 13 residues. The germline V gene encodes CDR1 SGHAT and CDR2 FQNNGV. V was trimmed by 5 bases and J by 6 bases, leaving 14 bases between them. The DNA of the CDR3 is TGTGCCAGCAGCCCAGGCAGGGTGGGCGAGCAGTACTTC. Its protein product is CASSPGRVGEQYF. The full variable domain, completed using reference TRBV11-2 and TRBJ2-7, is EAGVAQSPRYKIIEKRQSVAFWCNPISGHATLYWYQQILGQGPKLLIQFQNNGVVDDSQLPKDRFSAERLKGVDSTLKIQPAKLEDSAVYLCASSPGRVGEQYFGPGTRLTVT.

The chain recombines TRBV5-1 with TRBJ1-2, with 9 bases matching TRBD1. Germline CDR1 is SGHRS and CDR2 is YFSETQ. The CDR3 runs to 13 residues. V lost 4 bases and J lost 6; bases outside the gene matches: 4. The CDR3 DNA sequence: TGCGCCAGCAGCACCCGGGACAGGGATGGCTACACCTTC. This translates into CASSTRDRDGYTF.

The gene calls are TRBV9 and TRBJ1-1; D not resolved. Trimming took 3 bases from V and 2 from J, leaving 2 bases between them. The CDR3 runs to 11 residues. Per the germline V gene, CDR1 is SGDLS and CDR2 is YYNGEE. The CDR3 bases are TGTGCCAGCAGCGATAACACTGAAGCTTTCTTT. As protein: CASSDNTEAFF.

This chain uses TRBV10-2 with TRBJ2-2; D might be TRBD1 (6 bases). The CDR3 loop spans 16 amino acids. The germline V gene encodes CDR1 WSHSY and CDR2 SAAADI. The V end lost 5 bases, the J end lost 2 bases, and 15 bases lay between the germline ends. In DNA, the CDR3 is TGCGCCAGCAGTAGACGACAAGGGGGAAACACCGGGGAGCTGTTTTTT. Its protein product is CASSRRQGGNTGELFF.

This clone has only one observation. The rearrangement links TRBV4-1 to TRBJ1-5; D is uncertain. Germline CDR1 MGHRA, CDR2 YSYEKL. There are 13 residues in the CDR3. V lost 5 bases and J lost 3, with 8 bases in between. This CDR3 reads CASSERFNQPQHF. For the CDR3, the DNA is TGCGCCAGCAGCGAGAGGTTCAATCAGCCCCAGCATTTT.

V gene TRBV18 combines with J gene TRBJ1-1; 8 bases fit TRBD1. Per germline, CDR1 KGHSH and CDR2 LQKENI. The V gene end was trimmed by 0 bases and the J gene end by 5 bases; junction bases not matched to a gene: 5. The CDR3 covers 15 residues. Here the CDR3 DNA reads TGTGCCAGCTCACCACCGGACAGGGCGGGGACTGAAGCTTTCTTT. It yields the protein CASSPPDRAGTEAFF.

This clone was detected only a few times. The chain couples TRBV2 to TRBJ2-1; possibly TRBD1 for D (6 bases). The ends were cut back, 6 bases at V and 6 bases at J, with 18 bases in the middle. The CDR3 runs 15 residues. Germline V gives CDR1 SNHLY, CDR2 FYNNEI. The CDR3 DNA is TGTGCCAGCAGACTCACAGGGTTGGCGAGCAATGAGCAGTTCTTC. Translation: CASRLTGLASNEQFF.

This clone came up once. The chain has TRBV27 and TRBJ1-5; 9 bases are a match to TRBD1. The CDR3 totals 15 residues. With 6 bases clipped from V and 2 bases from J, the junction kept 5 bases outside the gene matches. Per germline, CDR1 MNHEY and CDR2 SMNVEV (reference sequence). The CDR3 loop is CASSSGQGRNQPQHF. CDR3 DNA sequence: TGTGCCAGCAGCTCGGGACAGGGACGCAATCAGCCCCAGCATTTT.

This clone was seen a handful of times. V is TRBV2 and J is TRBJ1-6; D not resolved. Between the trimmed V and J ends, which lost 10 bases and 9 bases, there was a span of 16 bases. Germline CDR1 SNHLY, CDR2 FYNNEI. This CDR3 comprises 13 residues. CDR3 sequence reads: CATCGEGSSPLHF. The CDR3 region has the DNA TGTGCCACGTGCGGAGAGGGTTCTTCACCCCTCCACTTT.

The chain carries TRBV5-4 and TRBJ1-2, with no clear D. Germline CDR1 reads SGHNT; CDR2 reads YYREEE (reference sequence). The V gene lost 0 bases and the J gene lost 2 bases, with 5 bases spanning the gap. This CDR3 has 13 residues. CDR3 DNA: TGTGCCAGCAGCTTGGTAGGGAACTATGGCTACACCTTC. It encodes CASSLVGNYGYTF.

The rearrangement joins TRBV19 to TRBJ1-2; 9 bases line up with TRBD1. After removal of 5 bases from V and 7 bases from J, the junction contained 5 bases not matched to a gene. CDR3 size: 13 residues. The V gene's germline CDR1 is LNHDA and CDR2 SQIVND (reference sequence). As DNA, the CDR3 is TGTGCCAGTAGTCGGGACAGGGCGTCTGGCTACACCTTC. Translation gives CASSRDRASGYTF.